Below are 5 T cell receptor beta chains sequenced from a single sample in a study of Tregs in tolerant kidney transplant recipients. Some clones are missing from TCRdb's copy, which holds only in-frame ones; the method was immunoSEQ multiplex PCR. Among some 66,000 clones listed, roughly 92% were seen once. The specimen was CD8+ T cells from blood, collected before the transplant. Source of these receptors: a human donor who received a combined kidney and bone marrow transplant.

This chain connects TRBV4-1 to TRBJ2-3; possibly TRBD1 for D (6 bases). Trimming stripped 1 base from V and 4 bases from J, with 15 bases between. The CDR3 is made up of 16 amino acids. Germline V gene lookup returns CDR1 MGHRA and CDR2 YSYEKL. The CDR3 sequence: CASSQAYREGADTQYF. Here the CDR3 DNA reads TGCGCCAGCAGCCAAGCATACAGGGAAGGGGCAGATACGCAGTATTTT.

This clone was recorded only once. This chain connects TRBV28 to TRBJ1-3, with D unresolved. There are 14 residues in the CDR3. Germline CDR1 is MDHEN and CDR2 is SYDVKM. Trimming shortened V by 11 bases and J by 0 bases, and 14 bases separated the two germline ends. DNA of the CDR3: TGTGCCGCCGCCCCCCTAAGCTCTGGAAACACCATATATTTT. Its translation is CAAAPLSSGNTIYF.

This clone showed up just a few times. This chain uses TRBV21-1 with TRBJ2-5; the table assigns TRBD2, which was not confirmed against the DNA. TRBV21-1 is a pseudogene. The CDR3 loop spans 13 amino acids. The CDR3 spells CAHRSGGTETQYF. CDR3 DNA sequence: TGTGCTCACCGATCCGGCGGAACGGAGACCCAGTACTTC.

This chain uses TRBV5-6 with TRBJ1-1; 8 positions match TRBD1. In germline, CDR1 is SGHDT, CDR2 YYEEEE. Trimming took 0 bases from V and 1 from J; bases not matched to a gene: 2. The CDR3 is made up of 15 amino acids. The CDR3: CASSLAGTGNTEAFF. The CDR3 nucleotides are TGTGCCAGCAGCTTGGCCGGGACAGGGAACACTGAAGCTTTCTTT. Full variable domain (missing parts from reference TRBV5-6 and TRBJ1-1): DAGVTQSPTHLIKTRGQQVTLRCSPKSGHDTVSWYQQALGQGPQFIFQYYEEEERQRGNFPDRFSGHQFPNYSSELNVNALLLGDSALYLCASSLAGTGNTEAFFGQGTRLTVV.

The gene calls are TRBV27 and TRBJ2-1; 7 positions agree with TRBD2. Trimming at V came to 6 bases and at J to 0 bases, leaving 5 bases not matched to a gene. The CDR3 loop spans 15 amino acids. Germline V CDR1 and CDR2: MNHEY, SMNVEV (reference sequence). The CDR3, as DNA: TGTGCCAGCAGAGCCCGGACTAGCTCCTACAATGAGCAGTTCTTC. Translating gives CASRARTSSYNEQFF.